The clone carrying this T cell receptor (beta chain) occurred a few times. The data derive from a study of OX40 agonist ivuxolimab in advanced cancers. Whole-study context: Patients' therapy was ivuxolimab, an antibody that acts as an agonist of OX40 (CD134). Of the patients, three showed partial responses, one with hepatocellular carcinoma and two with cutaneous melanoma.

CDR1 is GTSNPN and CDR2 is SVGIG in the germline V gene (reference sequence). Trimming removed 0 bases at V and 5 bases at J, with 10 bases between. The CDR3 runs to 14 residues. Produced via immunoSEQ multiplex PCR; TCRdb's table is partial and in-frame only. The sample contains 80,000 or so clones, 89% of which appear only once. The investigators sampled blood at baseline, at cycle 4 day 1, and at cycle 7 day 1. Sequencing was performed on CD4+ or CD8+ T cells sorted from blood, taken in a trial of the OX40 agonist ivuxolimab. This TCR came from an adult with an advanced solid tumor such as melanoma, head and neck, liver or kidney cancer. V gene TRBV30 combines with J gene TRBJ1-4; a possible D gene is TRBD1 (6 bases). The CDR3 is CAWSVKGVNEKLFF. CDR3 in DNA: TGTGCCTGGAGTGTAAAGGGGGTGAATGAAAAACTGTTTTTT.